The 18 T cell receptor beta chains below come from one sample, sequenced in a study of OX40 agonist ivuxolimab in advanced cancers. Using immunoSEQ multiplex PCR, the repertoire was profiled, and TCRdb retains in-frame clones only, with some absent. Of roughly 92,000 clones in the sample, roughly nine tenths are singletons; the top ten hold about 9%. The sequences come from CD4+ or CD8+ T cells sorted from blood, collected in a trial of the OX40 agonist ivuxolimab. The receptors shown here come from an adult with an advanced solid tumor such as melanoma, head and neck, liver or kidney cancer.

This clone was seen only a few times. J is TRBJ1-1 and V is TRBV30; D gene unclear. V was trimmed by 0 bases and J by 3 bases, leaving 2 bases between them. The CDR3 covers 11 residues. Per germline, CDR1 GTSNPN and CDR2 SVGIG (reference sequence). The CDR3 region is CAWSVHTEAFF. As DNA, the CDR3 is TGTGCCTGGAGTGTACACACTGAAGCTTTCTTT.

This clone was observed once. This sequence joins TRBV14 and TRBJ1-1; D unclear. V shed 3 bases and J shed 1 base, with 9 bases lying between them. Germline V lookup: CDR1 SGHDN, CDR2 FVKESK. This CDR3 is 14 amino acids long. CDR3 nucleotides: TGTGCCAGCAGCCAGGAACGCACGAACACTGAAGCTTTCTTT. Its protein product is CASSQERTNTEAFF.

The V call is TRBV29-1, the J call TRBJ2-4; D not certain. CDR1 SQVTM and CDR2 ANQGSEA come from the germline V gene. CDR3 size: 12 residues. V lost 5 bases and J 5 bases, leaving 10 bases between the germline ends. In nucleotides, the CDR3 is TGCAGCGTTTACAGTGGGGAAAACATTCAGTACTTC. Encoded protein: CSVYSGENIQYF.

The V and J genes are TRBV7-9 and TRBJ2-7; D is uncertain. The CDR3 is made up of 12 amino acids. Germline CDR1 is SEHNR and CDR2 is FQNEAQ (reference sequence). Between the trimmed V and J ends, which lost 5 bases and 4 bases, there was a span of 9 bases. CDR3 residues: CASSPRLYEQYF. In DNA, the CDR3 is TGTGCCAGCAGCCCCCGTCTGTACGAGCAGTACTTC.

As regards this clone: One junction end does not reproduce the germline sequence, and a read error may be involved. This chain connects TRBV6-1 to TRBJ2-7; 16 bases match TRBD2. Germline CDR1 MNHNS, CDR2 SASEGT. This CDR3 is built from 17 residues. CDR3 sequence reads: CASREGTSGRATYEQYF. DNA for the CDR3: TGTGCCAGCAGGGAAGGGACTAGCGGGAGGGCCACATACGAGCAGTACTTC.

The J gene is TRBJ2-2, the V gene TRBV16; 8 nucleotides align to TRBD1. The CDR3 runs 15 residues. Germline V lookup: CDR1 KGHSY, CDR2 FQNENV. The V segment lost 4 bases and the J segment 3 bases; nucleotides outside the gene matches: 4. The CDR3 reads CASSLLQGDTGELFF. The CDR3 DNA reads TGTGCCAGCAGCCTACTACAGGGGGACACCGGGGAGCTGTTTTTT.

This chain uses TRBV19 with TRBJ2-1; 8 bases fit TRBD2. The V gene end was trimmed by 6 bases and the J gene end by 0 bases; junction bases not matched to a gene: 4. Germline V gives CDR1 LNHDA, CDR2 SQIVND (reference sequence). CDR3 length: 15 residues. CDR3 sequence: CASSKSGSSYNEQFF. CDR3 in DNA: TGTGCCAGTAGCAAAAGCGGGAGCTCCTACAATGAGCAGTTCTTC.

The gene calls are TRBV29-1 and TRBJ2-7; TRBD1 or TRBD2 may be the D gene (5 bases each). Germline values: CDR1 SQVTM, CDR2 ANQGSEA. Between the trimmed V and J ends, which lost 1 base and 2 bases, there was a span of 18 bases. The CDR3 loop spans 16 amino acids. DNA for the CDR3: TGCAGCGTTGAAGGTATGAGGCAGGGAGTGGCCTACGAGCAGTACTTC. Amino acids: CSVEGMRQGVAYEQYF.

This rearrangement joins TRBV27 to TRBJ2-2; 12 positions agree with TRBD2. CDR1 is MNHEY and CDR2 is SMNVEV in the germline V gene (reference sequence). V lost 5 bases, J lost 3 bases, and 7 bases stayed unmatched. The CDR3 is made up of 17 amino acids. The CDR3 sequence is CASSGRLAGADTGELFF. CDR3 nucleotides: TGTGCCAGCAGTGGGAGACTAGCGGGAGCGGACACCGGGGAGCTGTTTTTT.

The chain couples TRBV4-1 to TRBJ2-1, with TRBD2 matching 13 bases. There are 16 residues in the CDR3. CDR1 is MGHRA and CDR2 is YSYEKL in the germline V gene. The trim removed 5 bases at V and 9 bases at J, leaving 10 bases unmatched. The CDR3 protein is CASSIERTSGSREQFF. The CDR3 DNA follows: TGCGCCAGCAGCATAGAGCGGACTAGCGGGAGCCGTGAGCAGTTCTTC.

The rearrangement links TRBV28 to TRBJ1-1; D not resolved. CDR1 and CDR2 (germline): MDHEN, SYDVKM. This CDR3 contains 12 residues. Trimming took 5 bases from V and 4 from J, leaving 8 bases between them. The CDR3 DNA reads TGTGCCAGCAGTCCCCACGGCACTGAAGCTTTCTTT. Encoded protein: CASSPHGTEAFF. The full variable domain, completed using reference TRBV28 and TRBJ1-1, is DVKVTQSSRYLVKRTGEKVFLECVQDMDHENMFWYRQDPGLGLRLIYFSYDVKMKEKGDIPEGYSVSREKKERFSLILESASTNQTSMYLCASSPHGTEAFFGQGTRLTVV.

The chain couples TRBV28 to TRBJ2-7; 8 bases fit TRBD1. The germline gives CDR1 MDHEN, CDR2 SYDVKM. V trimming: 7 bases; J trimming: 3 bases; junction bases outside the gene matches: 14. The CDR3 loop spans 16 amino acids. The DNA of the CDR3 is TGTGCCAGCACCTTTAGGGGCAGGGGGCTATTCTACGAGCAGTACTTC. Its translation is CASTFRGRGLFYEQYF.

The chain couples TRBV10-3 to TRBJ2-5, with 8 bases lining up with TRBD2. The V gene end was trimmed by 8 bases and the J gene end by 4 bases; junction bases not matched to a gene: 9. The CDR3 contains 14 residues. Per germline, CDR1 ENHRY and CDR2 SYGVKD. DNA for the CDR3: TGTGCCATCGGAGAGCGGGAGATAGGAGAGACCCAGTACTTC. It codes for CAIGEREIGETQYF.

The V and J genes are TRBV7-9 and TRBJ1-1; D gene unclear. In germline, CDR1 is SEHNR, CDR2 FQNEAQ (reference sequence). The length of the CDR3 is 15 residues. Trimming stripped 3 bases from V and 0 bases from J, with 11 bases between. In DNA form, the CDR3 reads TGTGCCAGCAGCTTTACAATTACTATGAACACTGAAGCTTTCTTT. Protein product: CASSFTITMNTEAFF.

This chain uses TRBV7-6 with TRBJ1-1; no firm D call. The germline V gene has CDR1 SGHVS and CDR2 FNYEAQ. The length of the CDR3 is 16 residues. V lost 3 bases and J lost 1, with 15 bases in between. This CDR3 reads CASSLKLRVQNTEAFF. CDR3 DNA: TGTGCCAGCAGCTTGAAGCTAAGGGTACAGAACACTGAAGCTTTCTTT. The full variable domain, completed using reference TRBV7-6 and TRBJ1-1, is GAGVSQSPRYKVTKRGQDVALRCDPISGHVSLYWYRQALGQGPEFLTYFNYEAQQDKSGLPNDRFSAERPEGSISTLTIQRTEQRDSAMYRCASSLKLRVQNTEAFFGQGTRLTVV.

The gene calls are TRBV6-4 and TRBJ2-7; D uncertain. Trimming left V 0 bases short and J 4 bases short, with 19 bases between. The CDR3 extends over 17 amino acids. From germline, CDR1 is MRHNA and CDR2 SNTAGT. The CDR3 DNA follows: TGTGCCAGCAGTGACTCGATCCACTCTCGAGCTCGGTACGAGCAGTACTTC. Amino acids: CASSDSIHSRARYEQYF.

The chain couples TRBV28 to TRBJ1-5; maybe TRBD1 (5 bases). Germline V gives CDR1 MDHEN, CDR2 SYDVKM. Trimming took off 2 bases at V and 3 bases at J, with 11 bases between the two ends. There are 15 residues in the CDR3. In DNA form, the CDR3 reads TGTGCCAGCAGTTTAACGGGGGTAATCAATCAGCCCCAGCATTTT. Residues: CASSLTGVINQPQHF.

This sequence joins TRBV7-6 and TRBJ2-4; either TRBD1 or TRBD2 may fit D (5 bases each). V was shortened by 1 base and J by 0 bases, with 13 bases between the two germline ends. This CDR3 has 17 amino acids. Per germline, CDR1 SGHVS and CDR2 FNYEAQ. In DNA, the CDR3 is TGTGCCAGCAGCTTAGGGGCCTTGAGGGGAGCCAAAAACATTCAGTACTTC. Translation gives CASSLGALRGAKNIQYF.